This record looks at one T cell receptor (beta chain) sequence and its context. Its antigen is not yet known. Base quality data are lacking; no much larger clone is found one base away. This sample stems from a study of cytomegalovirus exposure and HLA in healthy donors (dated by TCRdb to about 2017). With respect to the entire study: An earlier analysis of around 600 of the donors reported about 290 Gb of sequence data and 100 million to 130 million unique TCR beta sequences from some 180 million T cells. An early release that covered approximately 600 HLA-typed donors contained around 300 gigabases of sequencing data and tens of millions of unique TCR sequences. Of the approximately 400 genotyped donors, over 70% fell in the genetic ancestry cluster associated with self-reported Caucasian donors. The study aimed to test whether signatures of past pathogen exposure could be identified by cataloging public T cell receptors. Using immunosequencing, the study profiled T cell repertoires from fewer than 850 subjects and related those repertoires to cytomegalovirus serostatus. Along with the roughly 670-subject first cohort, a separate validation cohort of over a hundred different subjects was used. To predict cytomegalovirus infection status, the study combined high-throughput TCR immunosequencing, statistical association of individual TCRs with disease status, and machine learning. A later analysis re-analyzed previously published TCR beta repertoires from 650 to 800 donors and added high-resolution HLA genotyping to study TCR occurrence patterns. Rather than using new phenotypic data, the later analysis identified candidate immune exposures from TCR beta sequences and from how often those sequences occurred across donors. In an earlier analysis of several hundred of the donors, high-throughput TCR beta sequencing was used to judge whether each TCR beta V gene segment behaved as functional or pseudogenic. Donor age, sex, ethnicity and CMV serostatus were compiled alongside the repertoire data. Genome-wide SNP genotypes for about 60% of the roughly 700 donors were used in a later genetic analysis, which treated that subset as a discovery cohort. All discovery cohort repertoires had been generated using a single sequencing platform. Both class I and class II loci were covered by HLA typing, at four-digit resolution. Typing coverage differed by locus: A, B, C, DRB1 and DQB1 were typed in about 629-630 donors, DQA1 in 500 to 550, DPA1 in some 600, and DPB1 in about 450. Four to six DR-DQ haplotypes were handled as single units for association and clustering, since linkage in the cohort was strong. Across approximately 420 genotyped donors of the cohort, an average of about 240,000 unique TCR beta nucleotide sequences per donor were sequenced, and roughly a sixth of those sequences were non-productive.

Study-wide findings and limitations: In an earlier analysis of 587 of the donors, most TCR beta V segments were observed in productive rearrangements about 87% or about 30% of the time, broadly matching IMGT annotations. A cluster of highly shared sequence variants was judged likely to represent a technical artifact of the sequencing pipeline. A further reported finding was that TCR beta sequences accurately predicted the HLA-A and HLA-B alleles for most subjects in the first cohort. In this cohort, only TCR beta chains were sequenced, and detectable features were limited by the absence of alpha or paired-chain data. Strong co-occurrence of HLA alleles, especially DR and DQ, made assigning TCR associations to individual alleles difficult. For the cohort, immune exposure information was limited to CMV serostatus. Because HLA typing was unavailable for some donors at each locus, only the typed subset was used in association tests. The authors suggested that the approach could potentially be extended to other disease states and immunological phenotypes. Linkage disequilibrium might explain the correlated functional status among segregating V segments, but an unknown experimental factor could not be ruled out. In a later genetic analysis, a missense DCLRE1C variant was associated with V-gene and J-gene trimming of TCR beta chains, and the association was replicated in an independent cohort. Specific HLA alleles were associated with 15,000 to 20,000 TCR beta sequences at a false discovery rate of 0.05 in a later analysis. Roughly uniform sequencing depth across donors was assumed in presence/absence analyses, although this assumption may not hold. Several of the top co-occurrence clusters appeared to be linked to parvovirus B19, influenza, CMV and Epstein-Barr virus, according to a later analysis. Compared with the 666-donor mean, donors in an Asian-associated ancestry cluster had fewer N-insertions in productive TCRs, according to a later genetic analysis. The classifier was reported to diagnose cytomegalovirus status with high specificity and sensitivity in both the original cohort and the validation cohort. According to a later analysis, most CMV-associated TCR beta chains appeared to be HLA-restricted, and the HLA associations seemed to be driven largely by CMV exposure. Roughly 15 rarely observed V segments, including chromosome 9 orphons, were excluded from the earlier analysis of 550 to 700 of the donors because counts were too low. Three of the identified cytomegalovirus-associated TCR beta chains were confirmed in vitro to be specific for cytomegalovirus antigens. In a later analysis, HLA-associated TCR beta chains showed more clonal expansion and lower generation probabilities than non-associated chains that were equally common. In a later analysis, the rate of TCR association differed among HLA loci, with DRB1 alleles having the most associated TCRs and HLA-C alleles having the fewest. Because the 87-base-pair reads could not distinguish some IMGT-functional V segments, including TRBV6-2 and TRBV6-3, those segments were excluded. The study listed 164 TCR beta chains as associated with cytomegalovirus. While some public TCRs were present in many individuals, most TCR sequences turned up only very rarely across donors.

Spanning cysteine to phenylalanine, the CDR3 consists of 11 amino acids. Here the CDR3 DNA is all that survives: 33 bases in frame from base 1. CDR1 SQVTM and CDR2 ANQGSEA are derived from the germline V gene. V was cut back by 7 bases and J by 0 bases, leaving a gap of 6 bases between them. In total, approximately 690 healthy bone marrow donors made up the cohort. All cohort members were sampled while nominally healthy, although unrecorded immune exposures were likely present. The donor tested CMV seropositive and was one of the 289 seropositive cohort members. A peripheral blood sample was provided by each donor, and peripheral blood mononuclear cells were used for TCR beta sequencing. The Qiagen DNeasy Blood Extraction Kit was used to extract genomic DNA from the blood cell samples. Libraries were constructed by the immunoSEQ multiplex PCR assay. For the multiplex PCR, a mixture combining 60 forward primers for TCR Vbeta segments and 13 reverse primers for TCR Jbeta segments was used. A multiplex PCR assay on genomic DNA amplified the CDR3 region of rearranged TCR beta genes. The amplified TCR beta libraries were sequenced on the Illumina HiSeq System as 87-base-pair reads. The study's own analysis went as follows. Across the 666 repertoires, a later analysis counted 75 million to 90 million unique TCR beta chains, approximately 10 million of which were shared by at least two donors. To remove PCR and sequencing errors, raw reads were error-corrected and collapsed into unique sequences using a nearest-neighbor algorithm that merged closely related sequences. Alignment of CDR3 sequences to IMGT reference sequences was used to assign V, D and J gene segments. For a sequence to be retained, at least a six-nucleotide match to both a V gene segment and a J gene segment was required. Rearrangements were classified as productive when the CDR3 lacked stop codons and remained in frame with V and J, and all other rearrangements were classified as non-productive. Following IMGT convention, CDR3 was defined as the stretch from the second conserved V-encoded cysteine up to the conserved J-encoded phenylalanine. In an earlier analysis of 587 of the donors, sequences lacking an unambiguous match to a single V gene segment were excluded. An earlier analysis of fewer than 650 of the donors classified V segments as functional when productive rearrangements were above 56.7% and as segregating when the standard deviation between donors was above 5%. To diagnose cytomegalovirus status from the catalog of TCR beta chain sequences, a statistical classification framework was built. A later analysis assigned V and J genes by comparing TCR nucleotide sequences with IMGT/GENE-DB human TR gene sequences. The TCRdist pipeline was used in a later analysis to assign CDR3 sequences and most-parsimonious VDJ recombination scenarios. In a later analysis, each TCR beta chain was defined by its CDR3 amino acid sequence together with its V-gene family, and reads without a unique V-gene family were excluded. In a later analysis, several hundred highly shared, low-generation-probability nucleotide sequences were removed to address suspected cross-contamination and a sequencing artifact. In a later analysis, a clonal expansion index was calculated for each public chain from normalized within-repertoire ranks of inferred template counts. A later analysis computed generation probabilities with a VDJ recombination model fitted to out-of-frame rearrangements, and checked the results against IGoR. Hypergeometric tests were used in a later analysis to score TCR-TCR, TCR-HLA and TCR-CMV co-occurrence, with a repertoire-size bias correction applied to the TCR pairs. False discovery rates were estimated in a later analysis by permuting HLA or CMV assignments 20 times. In a later analysis, co-occurring TCRs were grouped using DBSCAN, with TCRdist sequence similarity added in when clustering inside HLA-allele-positive subsets. Repertoires with fewer than 30,000 or more than 120,000 public chains were left out of co-occurrence clustering, as were several repertoires with anomalous nucleotide sharing. The table was pulled from immuneACCESS by TCRdb, which kept in-frame rearrangements only. Such tables lose some clones; where checked, under half of the loss comes from unresolved V genes, and the rest has no known cause. V, J and clone size are taken as reported in that table, and D and trimming were inferred from the DNA itself. The sample has about 140,000 clones on record, 70% to 80% of them singletons. 6.5% of the sample is taken by the ten largest.

Material for sequencing was PBMCs. The rearranged chain carries TRBV29-1 and TRBJ1-1; the D gene is possibly TRBD1, with 5 bases matching. The origin of this receptor is a man in his forties in good health and CMV-seropositive. Here the CDR3 is given as CSGGVNTEAFF. The DNA sequence is given as TGCAGCGGGGGGGTGAACACTGAAGCTTTCTTT.